The clone carrying this T cell receptor beta chain occurred once. The CDR3 is 15 residues long. Germline CDR1 SGHAT, CDR2 FQNNGV. V dropped 1 base and J dropped 2 bases, with 12 bases sitting between them. The sample is drawn from a study of blood T cell repertoires in COVID-19. About the research overall: PBMCs, B-cell-depleted T cells, or T cells were the source of the cDNA or gDNA that made up the material.

Produced via immunoSEQ multiplex PCR; TCRdb's table is partial and in-frame only. The table has 250,000 to 300,000 clones, about nine tenths seen once. This receptor was obtained from a woman younger than 45 with COVID-19, enrolled during active disease. The sequencing input was peripheral blood. J is TRBJ2-7 and V is TRBV11-2, with TRBD2 as a possible D gene (5 bases). In DNA, the CDR3 is TGTGCCAGCAGCTTAGGGACGGGGTTCACCTACGAGCAGTACTTC. Residues: CASSLGTGFTYEQYF.